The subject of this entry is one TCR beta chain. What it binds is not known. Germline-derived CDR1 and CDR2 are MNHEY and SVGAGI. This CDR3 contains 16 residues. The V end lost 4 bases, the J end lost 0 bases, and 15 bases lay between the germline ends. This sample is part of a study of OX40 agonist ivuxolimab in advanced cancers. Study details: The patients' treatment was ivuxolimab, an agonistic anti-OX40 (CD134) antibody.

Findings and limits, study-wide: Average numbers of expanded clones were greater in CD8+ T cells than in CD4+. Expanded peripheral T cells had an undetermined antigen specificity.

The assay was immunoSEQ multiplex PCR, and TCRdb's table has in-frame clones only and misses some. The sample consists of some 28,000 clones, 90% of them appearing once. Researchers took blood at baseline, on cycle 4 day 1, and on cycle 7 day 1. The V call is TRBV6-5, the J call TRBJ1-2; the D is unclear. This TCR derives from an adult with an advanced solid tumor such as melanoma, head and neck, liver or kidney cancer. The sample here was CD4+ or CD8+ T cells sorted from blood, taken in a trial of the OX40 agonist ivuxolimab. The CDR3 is CASSFYPGNANYGYTF. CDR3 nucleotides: TGTGCCAGCAGTTTCTATCCGGGCAATGCTAACTATGGCTACACCTTC.